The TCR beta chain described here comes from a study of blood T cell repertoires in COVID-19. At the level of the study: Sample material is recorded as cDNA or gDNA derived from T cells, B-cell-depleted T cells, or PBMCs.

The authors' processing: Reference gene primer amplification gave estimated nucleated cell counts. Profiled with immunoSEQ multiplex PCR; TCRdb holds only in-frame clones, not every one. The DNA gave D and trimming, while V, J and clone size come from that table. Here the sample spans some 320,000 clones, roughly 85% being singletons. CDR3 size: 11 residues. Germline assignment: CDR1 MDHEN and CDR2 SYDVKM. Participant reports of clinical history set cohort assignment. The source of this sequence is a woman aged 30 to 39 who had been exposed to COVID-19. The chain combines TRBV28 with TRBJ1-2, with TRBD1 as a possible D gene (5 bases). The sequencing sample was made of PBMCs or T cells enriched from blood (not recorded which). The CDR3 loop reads CGTIQNYGYTF. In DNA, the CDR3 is TGTGGGACAATACAAAACTATGGCTACACCTTC.